Shown below are 29 T cell receptor beta chains from a single sample sequenced in a study of lymphopenia after photon versus proton radiotherapy. Assay: immunoSEQ multiplex PCR; the TCRdb copy retains only in-frame clones and omits some. The sample contains about 58,000 clones, 70% to 85% of which appear only once. Sequences were derived from peripheral blood, sampled from a patient treated with proton-based radiotherapy. The receptors were gathered from a man aged 55-75 years with pancreatic cancer.

The chain employs TRBV5-1 and TRBJ2-7, with 10 nucleotides matching TRBD2. The CDR3 consists of 15 residues. Germline V gene sequence: CDR1 SGHRS, CDR2 YFSETQ. V gave up 4 bases and J gave up 2 bases; unmatched junction bases: 6. In nucleotides, the CDR3 is TGCGCCAGCAGCCTTACTAGCGGGAATCCCTACGAGCAGTACTTC. This gives the protein CASSLTSGNPYEQYF.

The genes are TRBV5-1 and TRBJ1-2, with a tentative D call TRBD1 (5 bases). The V gene lost 0 bases and the J gene lost 6 bases, with 12 bases spanning the gap. Germline loops: CDR1 SGHRS, CDR2 YFSETQ. The CDR3 is 14 residues long. In nucleotides, the CDR3 is TGCGCCAGCAGCTTGGAATCGGGGCGAAATGGCTACACCTTC. Translation: CASSLESGRNGYTF.

This clone was recorded once. J is TRBJ2-7 and V is TRBV5-4, with a weak D call TRBD2 (5 bases). The CDR3 runs 14 residues. V was cut by 5 bases and J by 4 bases, with 16 bases left in between. Germline assignment: CDR1 SGHNT and CDR2 YYREEE (reference sequence). The CDR3 coding sequence is TGTGCCAGCAGTCCAAGGACGGGAAGTTACGAGCAGTACTTC. This gives the protein CASSPRTGSYEQYF.

The rearrangement uses TRBV6-6 and TRBJ2-7; 7 bases agree with TRBD1. In germline, CDR1 is MNHNY, CDR2 SVGAGI (reference sequence). Trimming cost V 10 bases and J 2 bases; bases outside gene matches: 8. This CDR3 has 13 amino acids. In DNA form, the CDR3 reads TGTGCCACCAGGGACAGCTCTACCTACGAGCAGTACTTC. Translated: CATRDSSTYEQYF.

The V and J genes are TRBV28 and TRBJ2-3; D is perhaps TRBD2 (5 bases). The V gene lost 8 bases and the J gene lost 4 bases, with 19 bases spanning the gap. The germline V gene has CDR1 MDHEN and CDR2 SYDVKM. CDR3 length equals 15 residues. In DNA form, the CDR3 reads TGTGCCAGCCCGAGGCCGGGGTTGCCCCCAGATACGCAGTATTTT. Amino acids: CASPRPGLPPDTQYF.

This clone was seen a single time. The J gene is TRBJ1-1, the V gene TRBV4-3; D perhaps matches TRBD1 (5 bases). Germline loops: CDR1 LGHNA, CDR2 YSLEER. V lost 3 bases to trimming and J lost 4 bases, with 9 bases between them. CDR3 length: 13 amino acids. In nucleotides, the CDR3 is TGCGCCAGCAGCCATTGGGGGGGCACTGAAGCTTTCTTT. Its translation: CASSHWGGTEAFF.

The chain carries TRBV7-8 and TRBJ2-7; no clear D. CDR3 length: 12 amino acids. Trimming removed 1 base at V and 5 bases at J, with 6 bases between. Germline V gene data show CDR1 as SGHVS and CDR2 as FQNEAQ. This CDR3 reads CASSLVSDEQYF. In DNA, the CDR3 is TGTGCCAGCAGCTTAGTGTCCGACGAGCAGTACTTC.

The V call is TRBV5-1, the J call TRBJ2-3; 8 bases fit TRBD2. The CDR3 is 16 amino acids. The germline V gene has CDR1 SGHRS and CDR2 YFSETQ. With V trimmed by 4 bases and J by 1 base, 8 bases remained unmatched. CDR3 sequence: CASSPGLAARTDTQYF. CDR3 in DNA: TGCGCCAGCAGCCCCGGACTAGCTGCCCGCACAGATACGCAGTATTTT. Filled out from reference TRBV5-1 and TRBJ2-3, the complete variable domain reads KAGVTQTPRYLIKTRGQQVTLSCSPISGHRSVSWYQQTPGQGLQFLFEYFSETQRNKGNFPGRFSGRQFSNSRSEMNVSTLELGDSALYLCASSPGLAARTDTQYFGPGTRLTVL.

V is TRBV5-8 and J is TRBJ1-5, with D possibly TRBD1 on 6 matching bases. Germline V gives CDR1 SGHTS, CDR2 YDEGEE. Trimming cost V 4 bases and J 3 bases, with 11 bases left between them. This CDR3 is 14 amino acids long. CDR3 sequence (DNA): TGTGCCAGCAGCGGAACAGGGTTCAATCAGCCCCAGCATTTT. It specifies CASSGTGFNQPQHF.

This chain links TRBV5-1 with TRBJ1-1, with D unresolved. CDR1 SGHRS and CDR2 YFSETQ come from the germline V gene. Trimming shortened V by 2 bases and J by 0 bases, and 5 bases separated the two germline ends. The CDR3 runs to 13 residues. CDR3 in amino acids: CASSFQMNTEAFF. For the CDR3, the DNA is TGCGCCAGCAGCTTCCAGATGAACACTGAAGCTTTCTTT.

The rearrangement joins TRBV5-6 to TRBJ2-7, with 7 bases fitting TRBD1. The CDR3 runs to 14 residues. Losses at the gene ends were 2 bases for V and 3 bases for J; bases not matched to a gene: 5. CDR1 is SGHDT and CDR2 is YYEEEE in the germline V gene. CDR3 in amino acids: CASSFSAGGYEQYF. CDR3 in DNA: TGTGCCAGCAGCTTCTCCGCAGGGGGCTACGAGCAGTACTTC.

The sample holds a few counts of this clone. This chain joins TRBV5-4 and TRBJ2-3; D possibly corresponds to TRBD1 (5 bases). This CDR3 has 14 residues. Germline CDR1 SGHNT, CDR2 YYREEE (reference sequence). Between the trimmed V and J ends, which lost 4 bases and 3 bases, there was a span of 12 bases. CDR3 protein: CASSPRQMTDTQYF. For the CDR3, the DNA is TGTGCCAGCAGCCCTAGACAGATGACAGATACGCAGTATTTT.

The chain combines TRBV28 with TRBJ1-4; 10 bases align to TRBD1. Germline V lookup: CDR1 MDHEN, CDR2 SYDVKM. Unmatched junction bases numbered 5, after V lost 2 bases and J lost 8 bases. The CDR3 extends over 15 amino acids. The CDR3 loop is CASSLPGTGVEKLFF. Written as DNA, the CDR3 is TGTGCCAGCAGTTTACCCGGGACAGGGGTAGAAAAACTGTTTTTT.

The chain joins TRBV28 to TRBJ2-7, with 7 bases matching TRBD1. V lost 8 bases and J lost 4; bases outside the gene matches: 8. There are 13 residues in the CDR3. Germline values: CDR1 MDHEN, CDR2 SYDVKM. CDR3 residues: CASRTPGQYEQYF. The CDR3 nucleotides are TGTGCCAGCCGAACGCCGGGACAGTACGAGCAGTACTTC.

The chain joins TRBV28 to TRBJ2-7; TRBD2 matches 7 bases. V dropped 8 bases and J dropped 0; count of bases not matched to a gene: 7. The CDR3 totals 14 residues. CDR1 is MDHEN and CDR2 is SYDVKM in the germline V gene. This CDR3 is CASSVWEGSYEQYF. The CDR3, as DNA: TGTGCCAGCTCAGTGTGGGAGGGCTCCTACGAGCAGTACTTC.

The chain recombines TRBV6-1 with TRBJ2-7; no definite D call. CDR1 and CDR2 from the germline V gene are MNHNS and SASEGT. Trimming shortened V by 6 bases and J by 3 bases, and 6 bases separated the two germline ends. The CDR3 contains 11 residues. In DNA, the CDR3 is TGTGCCAGCAGACAAAACTACGAGCAGTACTTC. It specifies CASRQNYEQYF.

The chain uses TRBV6-5 and TRBJ2-6; D is ambiguous. This CDR3 comprises 14 residues. Germline assignment: CDR1 MNHEY and CDR2 SVGAGI. Trimming removed 10 bases from V and 0 bases from J, with 10 bases in between. CDR3 coding DNA: TGTGCCACCCGACTTTCCTCTGGGGCCAACGTCCTGACTTTC. It specifies CATRLSSGANVLTF.

This sequence joins TRBV2 and TRBJ2-1; 7 bases line up with TRBD1. The CDR3 contains 13 residues. The V gene end was trimmed by 5 bases and the J gene end by 5 bases; junction bases not matched to a gene: 3. The germline V gene has CDR1 SNHLY and CDR2 FYNNEI. CDR3 sequence (DNA): TGTGCCAGCAGTCAGGGGGTCGACAATGAGCAGTTCTTC. Translated: CASSQGVDNEQFF.

CDR3 DNA sequence: TGTGCCAGCAGCCCCCTTAGGGGCAATGAGCAGTTCTTC. Translating it yields CASSPLRGNEQFF. The chain recombines TRBV7-3 with TRBJ2-1; TRBD1 might be the D (5 bases). V gave up 5 bases and J gave up 6 bases, with 11 bases separating them. CDR1 is SGHTA and CDR2 is FQGTGA in the germline V gene. This CDR3 is 13 amino acids long.

The CDR3 protein is CASKAWASGITDTQYF. The CDR3 nucleotides are TGCGCCAGCAAGGCATGGGCTAGCGGGATTACAGATACGCAGTATTTT. The chain carries TRBV5-1 and TRBJ2-3; 9 nucleotides align to TRBD2. J gave up 3 bases and V 6 bases, and 11 bases lay outside the gene matches. Germline V gene lookup returns CDR1 SGHRS and CDR2 YFSETQ. This CDR3 spans 16 amino acids. Full variable domain (outside the CDR3, taken from reference TRBV5-1 and TRBJ2-3): KAGVTQTPRYLIKTRGQQVTLSCSPISGHRSVSWYQQTPGQGLQFLFEYFSETQRNKGNFPGRFSGRQFSNSRSEMNVSTLELGDSALYLCASKAWASGITDTQYFGPGTRLTVL.

This rearrangement joins TRBV7-9 to TRBJ1-1; maybe TRBD1 (5 bases). CDR1 is SEHNR and CDR2 is FQNEAQ in the germline V gene (reference sequence). The V gene lost 1 base and the J gene lost 12 bases, with 18 bases spanning the gap. The CDR3 length is 14 residues. For the CDR3, the DNA is TGTGCCAGCAGCTTAGGGGCCGACAGACCTAAACCTTTCTTT. This codes for CASSLGADRPKPFF.

This clone was observed a few times. The V and J genes are TRBV7-4 and TRBJ2-7; the match to TRBD2 covers 7 bases. Germline V gene data show CDR1 as SGHVT and CDR2 as SQSDAQ. With V trimmed by 0 bases and J by 7 bases, 6 bases remained unmatched. This CDR3 has 14 amino acids. CDR3 amino acids: CASSLAGGRKEQYF. The DNA for the CDR3 is TGTGCCAGCAGCTTAGCGGGAGGGCGGAAAGAGCAGTACTTC.

This clone came up once. This chain links TRBV5-1 with TRBJ2-1, with 10 bases lining up with TRBD2. CDR1 and CDR2 (germline): SGHRS, YFSETQ. The CDR3 runs 18 residues. V shed 4 bases, J shed 2 bases, and the junction held 12 bases outside the gene matches. In DNA form, the CDR3 reads TGCGCCAGCAGCCCCCGCGCTAGCGGGAGCCCTCCCTACAATGAGCAGTTCTTC. Protein product: CASSPRASGSPPYNEQFF.

The chain employs TRBV28 and TRBJ1-1; weak D call: TRBD1 (6 bases). Germline V gene sequence: CDR1 MDHEN, CDR2 SYDVKM. There are 15 residues in the CDR3. Trimming shortened V by 7 bases and J by 5 bases, and 20 bases separated the two germline ends. The CDR3 spells CASTQIWGRRTEAFF. The CDR3 region has the DNA TGTGCCAGCACTCAAATTTGGGGGCGCAGGACTGAAGCTTTCTTT.

V usage is TRBV2 and J usage is TRBJ2-3; the D gene is possibly TRBD2 (6 bases). The CDR3 extends over 13 amino acids. The V and J ends lost 11 bases and 4 bases respectively, with 16 bases between them. The germline V gene has CDR1 SNHLY and CDR2 FYNNEI. The CDR3 DNA reads TGTGCCGGGAGGAGGAGCTCCGCAGATACGCAGTATTTT. Protein sequence: CAGRRSSADTQYF.

This clone was seen once. For the CDR3, the DNA is TGTGCCAGCAGCAACAGGACTAGCGGTTACAATGAGCAGTTCTTC. Translation gives CASSNRTSGYNEQFF. The chain carries TRBV11-3 and TRBJ2-1; 10 bases match TRBD2. V dropped 5 bases and J dropped 4; count of bases not matched to a gene: 5. Germline lookup yields CDR1 SGHNT and CDR2 YENEEA. This CDR3 is built from 15 residues.

The V and J genes are TRBV4-1 and TRBJ1-2; 8 positions match TRBD1. V was pared by 5 bases and J by 7 bases, with 3 bases of the junction left unmatched. CDR1 is MGHRA, CDR2 YSYEKL, per germline. The length of the CDR3 is 12 residues. The CDR3 is CASSGTGSGYTF. The CDR3 DNA follows: TGCGCCAGCAGCGGGACAGGATCTGGCTACACCTTC.

The genes are TRBV18 and TRBJ1-4; 7 bases align to TRBD1. With 3 bases clipped from V and 3 bases from J, the junction kept 1 base outside the gene matches. The germline V gene encodes CDR1 KGHSH and CDR2 LQKENI. The CDR3 has 14 amino acids. The CDR3 spells CASSPGQPNEKLFF. CDR3 nucleotide sequence: TGTGCCAGCTCACCGGGACAGCCTAATGAAAAACTGTTTTTT.

CDR3 sequence reads: CASSLYQDYNEQFF. In nucleotides, the CDR3 is TGTGCCAGCAGTTTATATCAGGACTACAATGAGCAGTTCTTC. This sequence joins TRBV28 and TRBJ2-1; D ambiguous. The V and J ends lost 1 base and 3 bases respectively, with 7 bases between them. Germline CDR1 and CDR2: MDHEN and SYDVKM. CDR3 size: 14 residues.